The TCR beta chain under discussion was sequenced for a study of human T cells and chemical hapten exposure. Overall study results and limits: PT1 expanded TCR numbers tracked positively with patch test score.

This CDR3 is 15 amino acids long. V lost 1 base and J 6 bases, leaving 13 bases between the germline ends. The germline V gene has CDR1 MNHEY and CDR2 SVGAGI. Time point defined: patch test 2, 6 weeks after DPC sensitization. Treatment here: therapeutic diphenylcyclopropenone sensitization with weekly scalp DPC. TCRdb itself ran the RACE reads through MiXCR, one entry per CDR3 protein. The sample contains about 350,000 distinct CDR3 sequences, over 6% of which appear only once. Points on this clonotype: Its antigen is not known.

V is TRBV6-5 and J is TRBJ2-1; D is perhaps TRBD2 (6 bases). The input for sequencing was whole blood, taken in connection with sensitization to the hapten diphenylcyclopropenone (DPC). This clonotype originated in a woman under 30 with alopecia areata. Some clones in this sample may be carry-over from other donors' samples. This CDR3 reads CASSYFTGVGNEQFF. The CDR3 bases are TGTGCCAGCAGTTACTTTACGGGGGTCGGCAATGAGCAGTTCTTC.